This T cell receptor (beta chain) is drawn from a study of beta chain features in type 1 diabetes. Of the isolated RNA, all was reverse transcribed, and so the sequenced material was expressed TCRB transcripts. Assay used: immunoSEQ multiplex PCR; TCRdb lists only in-frame clones, some missing. The sample holds 350,000 to 400,000 clones, more than 12% seen once. CDR3 size: 18 residues. The germline V gene encodes CDR1 MDHEN and CDR2 SYDVKM. V lost 5 bases to trimming and J lost 0 bases; unmatched junction nucleotides: 10. The sequence was collected from a woman between 18 and 29 years old in good health. The sequencing input was naive CD4+ T cells from blood. The chain joins TRBV28 to TRBJ2-7; 13 bases agree with TRBD2. CDR3: CASSPILGTSGNSYEQYF. The CDR3 nucleotides read TGTGCCAGCAGTCCGATCCTCGGGACTAGCGGGAACTCCTACGAGCAGTACTTC.